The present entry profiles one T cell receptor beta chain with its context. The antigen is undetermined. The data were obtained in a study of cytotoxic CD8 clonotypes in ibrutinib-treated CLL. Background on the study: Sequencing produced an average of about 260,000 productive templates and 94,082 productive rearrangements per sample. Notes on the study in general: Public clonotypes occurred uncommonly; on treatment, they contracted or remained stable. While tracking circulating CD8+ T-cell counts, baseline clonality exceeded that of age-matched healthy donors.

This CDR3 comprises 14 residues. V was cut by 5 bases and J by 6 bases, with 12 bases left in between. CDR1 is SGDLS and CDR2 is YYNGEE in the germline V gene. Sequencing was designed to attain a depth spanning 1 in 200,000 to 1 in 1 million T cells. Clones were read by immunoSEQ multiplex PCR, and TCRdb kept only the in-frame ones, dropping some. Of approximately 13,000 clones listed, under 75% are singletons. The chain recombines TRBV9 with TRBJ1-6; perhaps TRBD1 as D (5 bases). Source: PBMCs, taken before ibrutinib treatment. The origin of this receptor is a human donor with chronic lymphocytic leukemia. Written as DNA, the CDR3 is TGTGCCAGCAGTCTCGGGACTAGTAATTCACCCCTCCACTTT. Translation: CASSLGTSNSPLHF.